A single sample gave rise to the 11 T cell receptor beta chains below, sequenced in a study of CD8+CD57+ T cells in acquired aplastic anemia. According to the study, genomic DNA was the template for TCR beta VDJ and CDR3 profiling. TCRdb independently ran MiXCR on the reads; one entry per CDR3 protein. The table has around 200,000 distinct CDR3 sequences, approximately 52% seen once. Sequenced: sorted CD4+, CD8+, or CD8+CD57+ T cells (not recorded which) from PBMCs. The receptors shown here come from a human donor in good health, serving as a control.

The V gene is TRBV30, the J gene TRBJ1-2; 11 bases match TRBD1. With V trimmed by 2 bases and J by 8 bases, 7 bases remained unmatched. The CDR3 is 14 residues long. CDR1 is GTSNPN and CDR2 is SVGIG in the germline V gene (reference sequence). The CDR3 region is CAWSSGQGAGGYTF. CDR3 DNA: TGTGCCTGGAGTTCAGGACAGGGGGCGGGGGGCTACACCTTC.

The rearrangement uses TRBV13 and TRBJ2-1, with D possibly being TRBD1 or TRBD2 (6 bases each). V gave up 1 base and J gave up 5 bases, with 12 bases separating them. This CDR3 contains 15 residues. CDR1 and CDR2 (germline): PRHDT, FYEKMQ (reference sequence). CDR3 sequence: CASSLEGEVDNEQFF. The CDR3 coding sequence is TGTGCCAGCAGCTTAGAGGGGGAGGTGGACAATGAGCAGTTCTTC.

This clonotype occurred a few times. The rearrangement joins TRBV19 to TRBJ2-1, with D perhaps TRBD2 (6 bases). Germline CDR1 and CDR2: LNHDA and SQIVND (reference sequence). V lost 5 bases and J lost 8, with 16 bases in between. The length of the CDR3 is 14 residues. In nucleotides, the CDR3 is TGTGCCAGTAGTGTAGGGCTAGCGACCGATGAGCAGTTCTTC. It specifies CASSVGLATDEQFF.

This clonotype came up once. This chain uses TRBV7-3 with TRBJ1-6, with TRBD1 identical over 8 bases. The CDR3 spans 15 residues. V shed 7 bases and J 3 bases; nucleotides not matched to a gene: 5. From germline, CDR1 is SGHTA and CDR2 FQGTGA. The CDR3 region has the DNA TGTGCCAGCACCCTCGGACAGGGCTATAATTCACCCCTCCACTTT. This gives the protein CASTLGQGYNSPLHF.

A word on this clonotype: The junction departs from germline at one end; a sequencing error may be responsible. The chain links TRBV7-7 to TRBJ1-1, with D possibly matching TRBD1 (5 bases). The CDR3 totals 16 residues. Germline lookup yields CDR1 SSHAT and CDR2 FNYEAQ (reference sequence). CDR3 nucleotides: TGTGCTAGCAGCTTGGGGGTTGAGGGGATGAACACTGAAGCTTTCTTT. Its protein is CASSLGVEGMNTEAFF. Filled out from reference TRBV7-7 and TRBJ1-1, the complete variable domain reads GAGVSQSPRYKVTKRGQDVTLRCDPISSHATLYWYQQALGQGPEFLTYFNYEAQPDKSGLPSDRFSAERPEGSISTLTIQRTEQRDSAMYRCASSLGVEGMNTEAFFGQGTRLTVV.

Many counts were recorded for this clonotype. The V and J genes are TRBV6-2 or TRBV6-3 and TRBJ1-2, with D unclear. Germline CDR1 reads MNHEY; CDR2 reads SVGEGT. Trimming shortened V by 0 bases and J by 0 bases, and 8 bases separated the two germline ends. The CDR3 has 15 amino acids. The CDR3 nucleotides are TGTGCCAGCAGTTACTCGGGCAGACCTAACTATGGCTACACCTTC. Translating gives CASSYSGRPNYGYTF.

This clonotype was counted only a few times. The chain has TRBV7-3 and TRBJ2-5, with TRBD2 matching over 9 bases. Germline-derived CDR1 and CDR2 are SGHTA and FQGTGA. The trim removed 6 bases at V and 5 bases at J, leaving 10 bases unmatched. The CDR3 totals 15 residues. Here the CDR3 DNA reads TGTGCCAGCAGTGAGGGCGGGGGGGCCGGGGAGACCCAGTACTTC. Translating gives CASSEGGGAGETQYF.

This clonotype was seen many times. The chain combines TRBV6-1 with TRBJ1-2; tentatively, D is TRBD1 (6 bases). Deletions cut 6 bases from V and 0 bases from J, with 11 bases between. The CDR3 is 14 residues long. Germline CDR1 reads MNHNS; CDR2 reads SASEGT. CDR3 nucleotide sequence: TGTGCCAGCAGCGGACAGAATACTAACTATGGCTACACCTTC. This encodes CASSGQNTNYGYTF.

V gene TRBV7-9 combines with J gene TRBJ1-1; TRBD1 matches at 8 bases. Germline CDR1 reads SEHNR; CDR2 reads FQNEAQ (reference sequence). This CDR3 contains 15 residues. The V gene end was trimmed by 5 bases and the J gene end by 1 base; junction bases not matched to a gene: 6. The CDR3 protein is CASSGRTGTNTEAFF. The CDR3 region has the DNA TGTGCCAGCAGCGGCCGGACAGGGACGAACACTGAAGCTTTCTTT.

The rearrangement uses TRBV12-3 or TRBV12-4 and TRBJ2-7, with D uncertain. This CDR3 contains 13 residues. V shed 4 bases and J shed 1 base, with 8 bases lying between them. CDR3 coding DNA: TGTGCCAGCAGTTGGAGACGGTCCTACGAGCAGTACTTC. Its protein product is CASSWRRSYEQYF.

CDR3 in DNA: TGCAGTGCTACCAGACAGGGGATTACAGATACGCAGTATTTT. Protein sequence: CSATRQGITDTQYF. This chain links TRBV20-1 with TRBJ2-3; the match to TRBD1 covers 8 bases. Unmatched junction bases numbered 6, after V lost 4 bases and J lost 3 bases. This CDR3 comprises 14 residues. Germline-derived CDR1 and CDR2 are DFQATT and SNEGSKA (reference sequence).